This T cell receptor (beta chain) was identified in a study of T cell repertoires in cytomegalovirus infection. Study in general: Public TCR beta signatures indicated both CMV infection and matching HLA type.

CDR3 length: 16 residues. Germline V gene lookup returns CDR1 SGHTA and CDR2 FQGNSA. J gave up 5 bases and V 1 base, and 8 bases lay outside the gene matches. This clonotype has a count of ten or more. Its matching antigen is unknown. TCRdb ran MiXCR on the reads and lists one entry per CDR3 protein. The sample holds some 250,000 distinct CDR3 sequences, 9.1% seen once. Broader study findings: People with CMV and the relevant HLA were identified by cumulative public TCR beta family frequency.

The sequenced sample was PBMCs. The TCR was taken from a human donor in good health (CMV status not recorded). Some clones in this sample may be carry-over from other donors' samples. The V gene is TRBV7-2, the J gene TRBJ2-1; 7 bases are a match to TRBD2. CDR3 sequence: CASSLGLAVDDNEQFF. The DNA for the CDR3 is TGTGCCAGCAGCTTAGGCCTAGCGGTGGACGACAATGAGCAGTTCTTC.